The 30 T cell receptor beta chains below were found in one sample sequenced in a study of CD8+ T cells in alopecia areata. Sequencing relied on a cDNA template that was reverse transcribed from extracted RNA. TCRdb's table, derived via immunoSEQ multiplex PCR, lists solely in-frame clones and lacks some. This sample has tens of thousands of clones, with approximately 60% found just once. Material: CD8+ T cells sorted from blood, obtained at week 0. The receptors shown here come from a human donor with alopecia areata.

The chain has TRBV4-1 and TRBJ2-7; D call uncertain. The V end lost 0 bases, the J end lost 4 bases, and 19 bases lay between the germline ends. This CDR3 has 17 amino acids. Germline V gene data show CDR1 as MGHRA and CDR2 as YSYEKL. CDR3 DNA sequence: TGCGCCAGCAGCCAAGATTTTTCGGACGGTCCTTCATACGAGCAGTACTTC. This translates into CASSQDFSDGPSYEQYF.

V gene TRBV7-6 combines with J gene TRBJ2-3; maybe TRBD1 (6 bases). CDR1 and CDR2 from the germline V gene are SGHVS and FNYEAQ. The V end lost 4 bases, the J end lost 1 base, and 12 bases lay between the germline ends. The CDR3 consists of 15 residues. CDR3 nucleotide sequence: TGTGCCAGCAGCTCAGGACAGTTCGGCACAGATACGCAGTATTTT. Translation: CASSSGQFGTDTQYF.

The chain joins TRBV6-1 to TRBJ2-2; TRBD1 might be the D (5 bases). The CDR3 has 14 residues. The V gene lost 5 bases and the J gene lost 4 bases, with 11 bases spanning the gap. The V gene's germline CDR1 is MNHNS and CDR2 SASEGT. The CDR3 sequence: CASSLADTTGELFF. The CDR3 DNA is TGTGCCAGCAGTTTGGCGGACACCACCGGGGAGCTGTTTTTT.

The V and J genes are TRBV5-1 and TRBJ2-7; no definite D call. Trimming removed 0 bases at V and 4 bases at J, with 8 bases between. The CDR3 runs to 13 residues. In germline, CDR1 is SGHRS, CDR2 YFSETQ. The DNA of the CDR3 is TGCGCCAGCAGCTTGGGCCATGGGTACGAGCAGTACTTC. This sequence encodes CASSLGHGYEQYF.

Concerning this clone: Its ends do not fully match the called genes, so a read error is possible. The chain carries TRBV4-1 and TRBJ1-5, with D unresolved. CDR1 MGHRA and CDR2 YSYEKL come from the germline V gene. The CDR3 runs to 13 residues. CDR3 coding DNA: TGCGCCAGCAGCCAAGGTCCAGGATCCTCTAAGGATTTT. Its protein product is CASSQGPGSSKDF.

The chain carries TRBV25-1 and TRBJ2-1, with D perhaps given as TRBD1 or TRBD2 (7 bases each). V dropped 1 base and J dropped 8 bases, with 12 bases sitting between them. This CDR3 has 14 residues. Germline CDR1 MGHDK, CDR2 SYGVNS. DNA of the CDR3: TGTGCCAGCAGTGAATTTGGGAGGGGGCATGAGCAGTTCTTC. It encodes CASSEFGRGHEQFF.

This rearrangement joins TRBV4-1 to TRBJ1-1, with TRBD1 as a possible D gene (5 bases). Germline V gene sequence: CDR1 MGHRA, CDR2 YSYEKL. The CDR3 spans 17 residues. V lost 5 bases, J lost 0 bases, and 19 bases lay in between. CDR3 DNA sequence: TGCGCCAGCAGCAACTTTCATTTACCGACAGTGAACACTGAAGCTTTCTTT. Protein product: CASSNFHLPTVNTEAFF.

The chain recombines TRBV7-9 with TRBJ2-7; tentatively, D is TRBD1 (5 bases). The ends were cut back, 3 bases at V and 6 bases at J, with 9 bases in the middle. Looked up from germline, CDR1 is SEHNR and CDR2 is FQNEAQ (reference sequence). CDR3 length: 12 amino acids. CDR3 sequence reads: CASSFTGGEQYF. The DNA of the CDR3 is TGTGCCAGCAGCTTCACAGGTGGCGAGCAGTACTTC.

V and J are TRBV13 and TRBJ1-1; D is uncertain. V was cut by 5 bases and J by 5 bases, with 18 bases left in between. The CDR3 length is 15 residues. CDR1 and CDR2 (germline): PRHDT, FYEKMQ (reference sequence). CDR3 nucleotides: TGTGCCAGCAGCGAACGACGGGTGGGTGATACTGAAGCTTTCTTT. This sequence encodes CASSERRVGDTEAFF.

V and J are TRBV27 and TRBJ2-7; 7 nucleotides line up with TRBD2. The CDR3 covers 11 residues. CDR1 MNHEY and CDR2 SMNVEV come from the germline V gene (reference sequence). V lost 10 bases and J lost 7; bases outside the gene matches: 7. The CDR3 bases are TGTGCCACCATCTGGGGGGGGGAGCAGTACTTC. Residues: CATIWGGEQYF.

V gene TRBV2 combines with J gene TRBJ2-7; D is ambiguous. Germline V gene sequence: CDR1 SNHLY, CDR2 FYNNEI. This CDR3 has 15 residues. Trimming took off 7 bases at V and 2 bases at J, with 18 bases between the two ends. CDR3 loop: CASTRPLQIAYEQYF. CDR3 bases: TGTGCCAGCACGCGTCCCCTTCAAATAGCCTACGAGCAGTACTTC.

The chain has TRBV27 and TRBJ1-2; D call uncertain. Germline loops: CDR1 MNHEY, CDR2 SMNVEV (reference sequence). Between the trimmed V and J ends, which lost 3 bases and 7 bases, there was a span of 15 bases. The CDR3 sequence is 14 residues long. The DNA of the CDR3 is TGTGCCAGCAGTTTTCTGAGTAGGGCAGGTGGCTACACCTTC. The encoded protein is CASSFLSRAGGYTF.

The rearrangement links TRBV11-2 to TRBJ2-7, with D possibly TRBD1 on 5 matching bases. This CDR3 contains 15 residues. Looked up from germline, CDR1 is SGHAT and CDR2 is FQNNGV. Deletions cut 4 bases from V and 3 bases from J, with 16 bases between. CDR3 residues: CASSSYSGQVYEQYF. Written as DNA, the CDR3 is TGTGCCAGCAGCTCCTACTCCGGACAAGTCTACGAGCAGTACTTC.

This chain connects TRBV7-9 to TRBJ2-7, with D unclear. Trimming pared 5 bases from V and 5 bases from J, leaving 7 bases between. The V gene's germline CDR1 is SEHNR and CDR2 FQNEAQ (reference sequence). The CDR3 consists of 11 residues. CDR3 sequence: CASSPLDEQYF. CDR3 DNA: TGTGCCAGCAGCCCTTTAGACGAGCAGTACTTC. The full variable domain, completed using reference TRBV7-9 and TRBJ2-7, is DTGVSQNPRHKITKRGQNVTFRCDPISEHNRLYWYRQTLGQGPEFLTYFQNEAQLEKSRLLSDRFSAERPKGSFSTLEIQRTEQGDSAMYLCASSPLDEQYFGPGTRLTVT.

This clone appeared a few times. The chain carries TRBV7-2 and TRBJ2-1, with 10 positions matching TRBD2. The CDR3 spans 16 residues. Germline V gene sequence: CDR1 SGHTA, CDR2 FQGNSA. After removal of 5 bases from V and 2 bases from J, the junction contained 6 bases not matched to a gene. CDR3 DNA: TGTGCCAGCAGCACCCGGACTAGCGGACCCTACAATGAGCAGTTCTTC. This encodes CASSTRTSGPYNEQFF.

Many counts were recorded for this clone. The chain combines TRBV6-4 with TRBJ2-3; 10 bases align to TRBD2. The germline gives CDR1 MRHNA, CDR2 SNTAGT. The CDR3 contains 15 residues. V dropped 3 bases and J dropped 5; count of bases not matched to a gene: 5. The CDR3 region is CASSETSGVVDTQYF. The CDR3 region has the DNA TGTGCCAGCAGTGAAACTAGCGGGGTTGTAGATACGCAGTATTTT.

Only a few counts were recorded for this clone. This chain joins TRBV13 and TRBJ2-5; maybe TRBD2 (6 bases). V was pared by 3 bases and J by 3 bases, with 11 bases between. The CDR3 consists of 14 residues. Germline CDR1 reads PRHDT; CDR2 reads FYEKMQ (reference sequence). CDR3 DNA sequence: TGTGCCAGCAGCTTGGAGGGGCAGGAAGAGACCCAGTACTTC. Protein product: CASSLEGQEETQYF.

In this sample, this clone turned up a few times. Other nucleotide sequences in the sample specify the same CDR3. The rearrangement links TRBV19 to TRBJ2-3; D is undetermined. The CDR3 extends over 15 amino acids. The V end was cut by 2 bases, the J end by 1 base, with 10 bases between. Germline-derived CDR1 and CDR2 are LNHDA and SQIVND (reference sequence). The CDR3 loop reads CASSILGSRTDTQYF. CDR3 nucleotides: TGTGCCAGTAGTATACTGGGGTCGCGCACAGATACGCAGTATTTT.

The V and J genes are TRBV4-1 and TRBJ2-5, with D unresolved. This CDR3 is built from 11 residues. Germline CDR1 reads MGHRA; CDR2 reads YSYEKL. Trimming cost V 7 bases and J 4 bases, with 7 bases left between them. In DNA, the CDR3 is TGCGCCAGCAAGACGGGAGAGACCCAGTACTTC. Encoded protein: CASKTGETQYF.

The V and J genes are TRBV5-1 and TRBJ1-1; D uncertain. V was shortened by 2 bases and J by 2 bases, with 1 base between the two germline ends. The CDR3 loop spans 11 amino acids. Germline loops: CDR1 SGHRS, CDR2 YFSETQ. In DNA, the CDR3 is TGCGCCAGCAGCTTAAACACTGAAGCTTTCTTT. Amino acids: CASSLNTEAFF. The whole variable domain, remainder taken from reference TRBV5-1 and TRBJ1-1, is KAGVTQTPRYLIKTRGQQVTLSCSPISGHRSVSWYQQTPGQGLQFLFEYFSETQRNKGNFPGRFSGRQFSNSRSEMNVSTLELGDSALYLCASSLNTEAFFGQGTRLTVV.

This clone occurred a few times. The gene calls are TRBV29-1 and TRBJ2-5, with D possibly being TRBD2 (5 bases). V lost 8 bases, J lost 7 bases, and 23 bases lay in between. Per germline, CDR1 SQVTM and CDR2 ANQGSEA. This CDR3 region has 14 residues. The CDR3 is CSLRTDRSAGTQYF. DNA of the CDR3: TGCAGCTTGCGGACTGACCGAAGTGCGGGGACCCAGTACTTC.

The rearrangement links TRBV13 to TRBJ2-7, with D uncertain. The CDR3 contains 12 residues. V was cut by 4 bases and J by 2 bases, with 6 bases left in between. Germline V gene data show CDR1 as PRHDT and CDR2 as FYEKMQ (reference sequence). CDR3 amino acids: CASSSRPYEQYF. DNA for the CDR3: TGTGCCAGCAGCTCCCGTCCCTACGAGCAGTACTTC.

This clone has only a few counts. This sequence joins TRBV4-3 and TRBJ2-5; D is possibly TRBD1 (5 bases). Germline CDR1 and CDR2: LGHNA and YSLEER. This CDR3 spans 16 amino acids. Between the trimmed V and J ends, which lost 1 base and 5 bases, there was a span of 17 bases. CDR3 nucleotides: TGCGCCAGCAGCCAAGCTATGATGCGAGCAGGGGAGACCCAGTACTTC. As protein: CASSQAMMRAGETQYF.

This clone was picked up a small number of times. This chain links TRBV9 with TRBJ2-5, with D possibly TRBD2 on 6 matching bases. Germline values: CDR1 SGDLS, CDR2 YYNGEE. Trimming pared 3 bases from V and 3 bases from J, leaving 12 bases between. This CDR3 is built from 14 residues. The CDR3 coding sequence is TGTGCCAGCAGCGACGGGACTGCCGAAGAGACCCAGTACTTC. This gives the protein CASSDGTAEETQYF. Full variable domain (outside the CDR3, taken from reference TRBV9 and TRBJ2-5): DSGVTQTPKHLITATGQRVTLRCSPRSGDLSVYWYQQSLDQGLQFLIQYYNGEERAKGNILERFSAQQFPDLHSELNLSSLELGDSALYFCASSDGTAEETQYFGPGTRLLVL.

The table lists this clone with a few counts. The CDR3: CASSRPGQGFHGYTF. The CDR3 nucleotides are TGTGCCAGCAGCAGACCGGGACAGGGATTCCATGGCTACACCTTC. The chain has TRBV7-9 and TRBJ1-2; 9 nucleotides align to TRBD1. The junction had 10 bases not matched to a gene; V was cut back by 5 bases and J by 6 bases. The CDR3 runs to 15 residues. Germline V gene sequence: CDR1 SEHNR, CDR2 FQNEAQ (reference sequence).

The J gene is TRBJ2-5, the V gene TRBV27; 9 bases are shared with TRBD2. The CDR3 has 16 amino acids. The germline V gene encodes CDR1 MNHEY and CDR2 SMNVEV (reference sequence). Trimming took 1 base from V and 4 from J; bases not matched to a gene: 7. CDR3 sequence reads: CASSLFGGGAVETQYF. In DNA, the CDR3 is TGTGCCAGCAGTTTATTCGGCGGGGGGGCCGTAGAGACCCAGTACTTC.

This chain uses TRBV7-9 with TRBJ1-2; D is unclear. The CDR3 is 14 residues long. The V gene's germline CDR1 is SEHNR and CDR2 FQNEAQ (reference sequence). V lost 0 bases and J lost 4, with 9 bases in between. This CDR3 is CASSLAPGSYGYTF. In DNA form, the CDR3 reads TGTGCCAGCAGCTTAGCTCCGGGGAGCTATGGCTACACCTTC.

The rearrangement uses TRBV29-1 and TRBJ2-5; unclear D gene. Germline-derived CDR1 and CDR2 are SQVTM and ANQGSEA. This CDR3 has 12 residues. The germline V and J ends were trimmed by 4 bases and 3 bases, with 9 bases remaining between them. DNA for the CDR3: TGCAGCGTTGCCGATCTGGAAGAGACCCAGTACTTC. Its protein product is CSVADLEETQYF.

The rearrangement uses TRBV18 and TRBJ1-3, with D uncertain. CDR3 length equals 13 residues. Deletions cut 2 bases from V and 7 bases from J, with 9 bases between. The germline gives CDR1 KGHSH, CDR2 LQKENI. The CDR3 coding sequence is TGTGCCAGCTCACCAGGAAACGGCAACACCATATATTTT. Translation gives CASSPGNGNTIYF.

The table lists this clone with a few counts. The chain couples TRBV7-9 to TRBJ1-1; D unclear. Between the trimmed V and J ends, which lost 5 bases and 0 bases, there was a span of 13 bases. Germline lookup yields CDR1 SEHNR and CDR2 FQNEAQ (reference sequence). The length of the CDR3 is 15 residues. Here the CDR3 reads CASSPPTIMNTEAFF. DNA for the CDR3: TGTGCCAGCAGCCCTCCGACGATTATGAACACTGAAGCTTTCTTT.